This T cell receptor (beta chain) appears in the sequencing data of a study of CD8+CD57+ T cells in acquired aplastic anemia. Overall study: 3 to 4 ug was the average amount of DNA from sorted CD4+ and CD8+ cells.

Germline CDR1 and CDR2: ENHRY and SYGVKD. V dropped 10 bases and J dropped 4; count of bases not matched to a gene: 6. The CDR3 contains 12 residues. Selection for sequencing was limited to patients who had shown CD8+CD57+ cell expansion by flow cytometry. TCR beta VDJ combinations and CDR3 sequences were profiled from genomic DNA. A single record per CDR3 protein comes from TCRdb applying MiXCR to the reads. The table records about 160,000 distinct CDR3 sequences, around 75% of them present only once. This sequence originates from a human donor with aplastic anemia. The sample was sorted CD4+, CD8+, or CD8+CD57+ T cells (not recorded which) from PBMCs. This chain joins TRBV10-3 and TRBJ1-2; 7 bases line up with TRBD1. The DNA for the CDR3 is TGTGCCACGGATACAGGGGCCTATGGCTACACCTTC. As protein: CATDTGAYGYTF.